The clone carrying this T cell receptor beta chain came up once. CDR3 length equals 18 residues. V lost 5 bases and J lost 3, with 22 bases in between. Looked up from germline, CDR1 is MDHEN and CDR2 is SYDVKM. This sample is drawn from a study of blood T cell repertoires in COVID-19. Study context: Specimens from acute and convalescent COVID-19 originated in the United States, Italy and Spain. PBMCs, B-cell-depleted T cells, or T cells provided the cDNA or gDNA that made up the material.

Methods used by the authors: For nucleated cells, counts were estimated from reference gene primer amplification. Sequencing was performed with immunoSEQ multiplex PCR; in TCRdb, only in-frame clones are kept and a portion is missing. The V and J calls and clone size come from that table; D and trimming were worked out from the DNA. Here the sample spans approximately 120,000 clones, about 80% being singletons. This sequence was found in a man aged 55 to 69 with acute or convalescent COVID-19. Input material: peripheral blood. The gene calls are TRBV28 and TRBJ2-2; TRBD2 might be the D (7 bases). The CDR3 region has the DNA TGTGCCAGCAGTCCAGCCTACTCAGGGGAGGGTTACACCGGGGAGCTGTTTTTT. This encodes CASSPAYSGEGYTGELFF.